This TCR beta chain comes out of a study of blood T cells in healthy people across ages. Study conclusions and caveats: It was not possible, with unsorted PBMCs, to conclusively compare naive and antigen-experienced cells. Older age went with lower TCR beta diversity per million T cells, in a roughly linear way.

The germline CDR1 and CDR2 sequences are MNHEY and SMNVEV (reference sequence). The CDR3 totals 16 residues. Trimming took 2 bases from V and 0 from J, leaving 13 bases between them. Using a J-beta primer mix together with a sample-barcoded 5' primer, a second PCR was run for roughly 7 to 11 cycles. TCRdb itself ran the 5' RACE reads through MiXCR, one entry per CDR3 protein. The table records 1.5 million to 2 million distinct CDR3 sequences, almost 35% of them present only once. Notes on this clonotype: What it recognizes is unknown.

Peripheral blood from each donor was collected in a volume of roughly 9.2 milliliters. Sequencing used blood. This TCR was sampled from a woman under 40 in good health. The chain has TRBV27 and TRBJ1-1, with D perhaps matching TRBD1 (6 bases). CDR3 sequence (DNA): TGTGCCAGCAGTTTAATTGGACAGTTCTTGAACACTGAAGCTTTCTTT. It codes for CASSLIGQFLNTEAFF.